The text below deals with one T cell receptor beta chain. What this receptor recognizes is not known. Base quality data are lacking; no much larger clone is found one base away. This sample stems from a study of blood T cell repertoires in COVID-19 (dated by TCRdb to about 2020). Background on the whole study: The collaborator samples originated in the United States, Italy and Spain and spanned the acute and convalescent phases of COVID-19. Sample metadata almost always included a de-identified subject ID, COVID-19 status, age in years and sex. The prospective study material was composed of cDNA or gDNA derived from T cells, B-cell-depleted T cells, or PBMCs. Where available, HLA class I and class II types were taken from metadata supplied by the sample provider and were not determined by assay-based typing. Deeply sampled blood TCRbeta repertoires from subjects exposed to, actively infected with, or recovered from COVID-19 were included in the dataset. The repertoires were made available in a free public database intended to serve as a resource for research on the immune response to SARS-CoV-2. The samples were drawn from two sources: the first 160 participants of the ongoing ImmuneRACE study, and some 1,300 subjects contributed by 6 global collaborators.

In Seattle, one collaborating source enrolled patients while the infection was active and tracked those patients longitudinally over the course of disease. Whole blood was collected in K2EDTA tubes by collaborating institutions according to the institutions' own protocols. Collaborator samples were shipped for TCRbeta analysis as frozen whole blood, isolated PBMCs, or DNA extracted from either sample type. TCRbeta CDR3 regions were amplified from genomic DNA by means of the immunoSEQ Assay, a bias-controlled multiplex PCR. Under the source paper's analysis protocol: Nucleated cell counts per sample were estimated from amplification of reference gene primers within the assay. Sequence reads were collapsed and filtered to measure the absolute abundance of every unique TCRbeta CDR3 rearrangement. Productive Simpson clonality was computed per sample as the square root of Simpson's diversity index over productive rearrangements. TCRdb retrieved this table from immuneACCESS and kept in-frame rearrangements only. Not all clones are present; in checked studies, unresolved V genes account for under half, and no reason is known for the remainder. V and J calls and clone size come straight from that table; D and trimming were deduced from the DNA. The sample table records about 200,000 clones; about 94% of these occur just once. The ten largest make up about 0.8% of the sample.

What the research found in general, with its limitations: How much clinical and demographic metadata was included differed by source and by participant, and the metadata was provided uncurated.

The V end loses 1 base and the J end loses 7 bases, and a stretch of 11 bases separates them. CDR1 SGHRS and CDR2 YFSETQ were looked up in the germline V gene. The CDR3 sequence holds 14 residues, the cysteine and phenylalanine included. Of the read, only the CDR3 DNA is kept; its 42 bases are in frame from base 1. The chain was built from TRBV5-1 and TRBJ2-2; the D gene is perhaps TRBD1, on 5 matching bases. This TCR derives from a man aged 60-69 years with COVID-19, enrolled during active disease. The sample comprised peripheral blood. The CDR3 sequence is CASSLFQGDGELFF. In nucleotides, the sequence is TGCGCCAGCAGCTTGTTCCAGGGCGACGGGGAGCTGTTTTTT.